The 20 T cell receptor beta chains presented below share a single source sample, sequenced in a study of blood T cell repertoires in COVID-19. The table came from immunoSEQ multiplex PCR; TCRdb's copy has only in-frame clones and leaves some out. The sample lists tens of thousands of clones, around nine tenths occurring once. The sequenced sample was peripheral blood. These receptor sequences come from a man aged 65 to 79 with acute or convalescent COVID-19.

This chain connects TRBV7-3 to TRBJ2-1, with 7 bases lining up with TRBD2. The CDR3 contains 13 residues. V lost 3 bases, J lost 9 bases, and 5 bases stayed unmatched. Per germline, CDR1 SGHTA and CDR2 FQGTGA. This chain's CDR3 is CASSLGGWSEQFF. The CDR3, as DNA: TGTGCCAGCAGCTTGGGGGGGTGGAGTGAGCAGTTCTTC. Full variable domain (missing parts from reference TRBV7-3 and TRBJ2-1): GAGVSQTPSNKVTEKGKYVELRCDPISGHTALYWYRQSLGQGPEFLIYFQGTGAADDSGLPNDRFFAVRPEGSVSTLKIQRTERGDSAVYLCASSLGGWSEQFFGPGTRLTVL.

The chain is built from TRBV19 and TRBJ2-7, with a possible D match to TRBD1 (6 bases). The V gene lost 1 base and the J gene lost 2 bases, with 12 bases spanning the gap. Germline V CDR1 and CDR2: LNHDA, SQIVND (reference sequence). This CDR3 is built from 15 residues. CDR3 sequence (DNA): TGTGCCAGTAGTATAGCAGGGGACGGTACCTACGAGCAGTACTTC. Its translation: CASSIAGDGTYEQYF.

The chain links TRBV4-1 to TRBJ2-2, with 11 bases matching TRBD1. V gave up 0 bases and J gave up 7 bases; unmatched junction bases: 13. The CDR3 covers 19 residues. The germline V gene has CDR1 MGHRA and CDR2 YSYEKL. The CDR3 protein is CASSQDRIPGQGVGGELFF. CDR3 DNA sequence: TGCGCCAGCAGCCAAGATCGTATCCCGGGACAGGGGGTCGGCGGGGAGCTGTTTTTT.

The rearrangement links TRBV9 to TRBJ1-1, with D maybe TRBD1 (5 bases). CDR3 size: 13 residues. V lost 4 bases and J lost 4, with 11 bases in between. Germline V gene sequence: CDR1 SGDLS, CDR2 YYNGEE. The CDR3 reads CASSPLGGTEAFF. CDR3 in DNA: TGTGCCAGCAGCCCTCTGGGGGGCACTGAAGCTTTCTTT.

The V and J genes are TRBV12-5 and TRBJ2-1; 10 bases are a match to TRBD2. The length of the CDR3 is 16 residues. The trim removed 1 base at V and 7 bases at J, leaving 7 bases unmatched. Germline CDR1 reads LGHNT; CDR2 reads FRNRAP. Here the CDR3 reads CASGLAVGTSENEQFF. CDR3 nucleotide sequence: TGTGCTAGTGGTTTGGCCGTCGGGACTAGCGAAAATGAGCAGTTCTTC.

The V call is TRBV7-2, the J call TRBJ2-7; 9 bases match TRBD2. CDR3 length: 18 amino acids. The V and J ends lost 2 bases and 0 bases, in that order; junction bases with no gene match: 11. CDR1 and CDR2 (germline): SGHTA, FQGNSA. The CDR3 spells CASSLSPWPAGGSYEQYF. The CDR3 nucleotides are TGTGCCAGCAGCTTATCCCCTTGGCCAGCGGGGGGCTCCTACGAGCAGTACTTC.

This sequence joins TRBV5-6 and TRBJ2-2; D unclear. The V and J ends lost 0 bases and 1 base respectively, with 10 bases between them. Germline V gene sequence: CDR1 SGHDT, CDR2 YYEEEE. The CDR3 extends over 16 amino acids. The CDR3 sequence: CASSLAHHGNTGELFF. In DNA form, the CDR3 reads TGTGCCAGCAGCTTGGCCCACCACGGGAACACCGGGGAGCTGTTTTTT.

The J gene is TRBJ2-7, the V gene TRBV4-2, with D perhaps matching TRBD1 (6 bases). CDR3 length: 15 amino acids. Trimming took off 0 bases at V and 2 bases at J, with 11 bases between the two ends. The germline V gene has CDR1 LGHNA and CDR2 YNFKEQ. Written as DNA, the CDR3 is TGTGCCAGCAGCCAAGAGCGTCAGGGGCCCTACGAGCAGTACTTC. It is translated as CASSQERQGPYEQYF.

In its sample, this clone was seen once. V and J are TRBV3-1 (or the pseudogene TRBV3-2) and TRBJ2-3; TRBD1 aligns across 10 bases. The CDR3 has 15 residues. The V segment lost 4 bases and the J segment 3 bases; nucleotides outside the gene matches: 4. Germline CDR1 reads LGHDT; CDR2 reads YNNKEL (reference sequence). The CDR3: CASSPDRGLTDTQYF. In nucleotides, the CDR3 is TGTGCCAGCAGCCCTGACAGGGGGCTAACAGATACGCAGTATTTT.

V usage is TRBV3-1 (or the pseudogene TRBV3-2) and J usage is TRBJ1-5; D unclear. The length of the CDR3 is 14 residues. The germline CDR1 and CDR2 sequences are LGHDT and YNNKEL (reference sequence). V lost 6 bases to trimming and J lost 0 bases, with 9 bases between them. The CDR3 DNA follows: TGTGCCAGCAGTCCGGGTTCTAGCAATCAGCCCCAGCATTTT. It encodes CASSPGSSNQPQHF.

This chain connects TRBV5-1 to TRBJ1-1; 7 positions agree with TRBD1. With V trimmed by 4 bases and J by 4 bases, 7 bases remained unmatched. The length of the CDR3 is 14 residues. Germline loops: CDR1 SGHRS, CDR2 YFSETQ. CDR3 sequence: CASSPPGQSTEAFF. The CDR3 bases are TGCGCCAGCAGCCCGCCGGGACAGTCCACTGAAGCTTTCTTT.

The chain couples TRBV28 to TRBJ2-7; a possible D gene is TRBD2 (7 bases). There are 12 residues in the CDR3. In germline, CDR1 is MDHEN, CDR2 SYDVKM. Trimming took 8 bases from V and 7 from J, leaving 15 bases between them. CDR3 in amino acids: CASYGGPEEQYF. In nucleotides, the CDR3 is TGTGCCAGCTACGGGGGGCCGGAAGAGCAGTACTTC. Full variable domain (missing parts from reference TRBV28 and TRBJ2-7): DVKVTQSSRYLVKRTGEKVFLECVQDMDHENMFWYRQDPGLGLRLIYFSYDVKMKEKGDIPEGYSVSREKKERFSLILESASTNQTSMYLCASYGGPEEQYFGPGTRLTVT.

This clone was picked up one time. V usage is TRBV18 and J usage is TRBJ2-1, with TRBD1 matching over 7 bases. Trimming took 4 bases from V and 8 from J; bases not matched to a gene: 2. Germline CDR1 is KGHSH and CDR2 is LQKENI. This CDR3 is built from 12 residues. The CDR3 spells CASSRQGHEQFF. The CDR3 bases are TGTGCCAGCTCACGACAGGGCCATGAGCAGTTCTTC.

The chain joins TRBV12-1 to TRBJ2-3; the listed D gene, TRBD1, was not tested against the DNA. TRBV12-1 counts as a pseudogene. This CDR3 region has 20 residues. CDR3 region: CASSHRDRGTVSPSTDTQYF. The CDR3 region has the DNA TGTGCCAGCAGCCATCGGGACAGGGGAACGGTGTCGCCGTCCACAGATACGCAGTATTTT.

The chain's CDR3 is CASSLDRQGPRVQPQHF. The CDR3 region has the DNA TGTGCCAGCAGCTTAGATCGACAGGGCCCGCGGGTTCAGCCCCAGCATTTT. The gene calls are TRBV7-7 and TRBJ1-5; 7 nucleotides match TRBD1. Germline V gene data show CDR1 as SSHAT and CDR2 as FNYEAQ (reference sequence). V lost 1 base and J lost 6; bases outside the gene matches: 12. This CDR3 comprises 17 residues. Filled out from reference TRBV7-7 and TRBJ1-5, the complete variable domain reads GAGVSQSPRYKVTKRGQDVTLRCDPISSHATLYWYQQALGQGPEFLTYFNYEAQPDKSGLPSDRFSAERPEGSISTLTIQRTEQRDSAMYRCASSLDRQGPRVQPQHFGDGTRLSIL.

Only one count was recorded for this clone. The chain recombines TRBV7-8 with TRBJ2-5; D may be TRBD1 (5 bases). Germline-derived CDR1 and CDR2 are SGHVS and FQNEAQ. The CDR3 extends over 14 amino acids. V lost 5 bases to trimming and J lost 2 bases, with 12 bases between them. This CDR3 is CASSPPAGQETQYF. The CDR3 DNA reads TGTGCCAGCAGCCCCCCGGCAGGGCAAGAGACCCAGTACTTC.

The gene calls are TRBV6-5 and TRBJ1-2, with D maybe TRBD1 (5 bases). V was cut by 7 bases and J by 4 bases, with 19 bases left in between. From germline, CDR1 is MNHEY and CDR2 SVGAGI. The CDR3 contains 15 residues. CDR3 sequence: CASTPTQGGVYGYTF. CDR3 nucleotide sequence: TGTGCCAGCACCCCAACCCAGGGAGGCGTCTATGGCTACACCTTC.

The rearrangement joins TRBV6-2 or TRBV6-3 to TRBJ1-6; D not resolved. This CDR3 is built from 15 residues. The V gene's germline CDR1 is MNHEY and CDR2 SVGEGT. V was cut by 4 bases and J by 8 bases, with 15 bases left in between. The CDR3 loop reads CASSFPEVTYSPLHF. The CDR3, as DNA: TGTGCCAGCAGTTTCCCGGAGGTAACTTATTCACCCCTCCACTTT.

This clone has only a few counts. The V and J genes are TRBV2 and TRBJ1-1, with a tentative D call TRBD1 (6 bases). This CDR3 has 13 residues. Looked up from germline, CDR1 is SNHLY and CDR2 is FYNNEI. Trimming cost V 6 bases and J 1 base, with 9 bases left between them. CDR3 DNA: TGTGCCAGCAGGACCAGGGGGAACACTGAAGCTTTCTTT. Its translation is CASRTRGNTEAFF.

This chain joins TRBV7-3 and TRBJ2-5; 8 nucleotides agree with TRBD1. J lost 2 bases, V lost 5 bases, and 4 bases had no gene match. This CDR3 contains 14 residues. Germline CDR1 and CDR2: SGHTA and FQGTGA. The DNA of the CDR3 is TGTGCCAGCAGCAGCCGGGACAGGCAAGAGACCCAGTACTTC. Its protein product is CASSSRDRQETQYF.